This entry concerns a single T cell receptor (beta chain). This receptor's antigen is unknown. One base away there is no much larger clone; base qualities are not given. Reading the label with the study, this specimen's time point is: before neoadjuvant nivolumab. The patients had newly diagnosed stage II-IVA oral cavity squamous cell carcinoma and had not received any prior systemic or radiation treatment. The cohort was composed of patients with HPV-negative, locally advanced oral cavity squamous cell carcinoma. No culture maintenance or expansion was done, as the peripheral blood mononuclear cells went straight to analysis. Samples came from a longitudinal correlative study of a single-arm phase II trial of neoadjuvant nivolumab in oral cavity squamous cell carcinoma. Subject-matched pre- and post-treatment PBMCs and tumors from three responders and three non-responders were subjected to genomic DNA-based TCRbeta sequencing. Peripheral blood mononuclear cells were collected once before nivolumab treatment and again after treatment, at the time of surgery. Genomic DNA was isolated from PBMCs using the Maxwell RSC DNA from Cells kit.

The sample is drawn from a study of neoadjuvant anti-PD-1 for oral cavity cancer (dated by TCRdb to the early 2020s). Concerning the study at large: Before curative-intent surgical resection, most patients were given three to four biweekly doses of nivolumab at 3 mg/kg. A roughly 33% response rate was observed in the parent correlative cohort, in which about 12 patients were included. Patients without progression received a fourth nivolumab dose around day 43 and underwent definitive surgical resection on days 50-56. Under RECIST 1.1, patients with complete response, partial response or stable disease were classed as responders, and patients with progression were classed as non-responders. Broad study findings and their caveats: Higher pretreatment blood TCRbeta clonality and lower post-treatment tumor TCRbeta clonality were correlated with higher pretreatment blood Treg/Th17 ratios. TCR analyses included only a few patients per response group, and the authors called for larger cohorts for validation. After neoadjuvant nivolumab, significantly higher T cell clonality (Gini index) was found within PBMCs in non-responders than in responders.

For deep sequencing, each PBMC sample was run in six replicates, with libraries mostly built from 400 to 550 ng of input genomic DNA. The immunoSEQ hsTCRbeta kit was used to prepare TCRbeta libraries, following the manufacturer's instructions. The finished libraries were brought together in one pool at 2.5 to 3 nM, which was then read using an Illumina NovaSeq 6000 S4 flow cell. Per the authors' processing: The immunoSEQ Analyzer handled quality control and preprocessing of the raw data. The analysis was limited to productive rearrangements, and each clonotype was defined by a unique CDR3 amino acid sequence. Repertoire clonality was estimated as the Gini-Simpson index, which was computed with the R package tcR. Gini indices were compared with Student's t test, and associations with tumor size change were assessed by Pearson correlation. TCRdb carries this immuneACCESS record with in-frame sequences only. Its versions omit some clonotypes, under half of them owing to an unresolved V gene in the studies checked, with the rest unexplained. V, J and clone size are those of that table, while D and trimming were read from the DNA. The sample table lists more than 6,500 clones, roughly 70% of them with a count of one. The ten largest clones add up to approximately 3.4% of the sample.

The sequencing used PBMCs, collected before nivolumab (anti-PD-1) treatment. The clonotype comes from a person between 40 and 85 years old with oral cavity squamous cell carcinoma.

The CDR3 loop reads CASSSWRGDRGRTEAFF. The DNA is TGTGCCAGCAGTTCATGGCGGGGTGACAGGGGAAGAACTGAAGCTTTCTTT. Here the chain combines TRBV28 and TRBJ1-1; 8 bases in between match TRBD1. Trimming takes 4 bases off V and 5 bases off J; junction bases not matched to a gene: 15. The CDR3 runs 17 residues from the cysteine to the phenylalanine. Kept here is only the CDR3 DNA, which spans 51 bases and is read in frame from base 1. Via the germline V gene, CDR1 is MDHEN and CDR2 SYDVKM.